Listed here are 27 T cell receptor beta chains from one sample, sequenced in a study of blood T cell repertoires in COVID-19. Sequencing was performed with immunoSEQ multiplex PCR; in TCRdb, only in-frame clones are kept and a portion is missing. The sample holds 250,000 to 350,000 clones, roughly 90% seen once. Sequences were obtained from PBMCs or T cells enriched from blood (not recorded which). The receptors stem from a man in his sixties who had recovered from COVID-19.

This chain connects TRBV19 to TRBJ1-5; D call uncertain. This CDR3 comprises 16 residues. V lost 3 bases and J 5 bases, leaving 17 bases between the germline ends. CDR1 is LNHDA and CDR2 is SQIVND in the germline V gene (reference sequence). DNA for the CDR3: TGTGCCAGTAGTATCGGCGAGGGTTGGGGAGATCAGCCCCAGCATTTT. Encoded protein: CASSIGEGWGDQPQHF.

The chain couples TRBV5-1 to TRBJ1-5; no firm D call. The CDR3 is 15 amino acids. Germline V gene lookup returns CDR1 SGHRS and CDR2 YFSETQ. V was trimmed by 4 bases and J by 6 bases, leaving 17 bases between them. The CDR3 here is CASSPSPSDGQPQHF. The CDR3 DNA reads TGCGCCAGCAGCCCTAGTCCCAGCGACGGTCAGCCCCAGCATTTT.

V gene TRBV10-1 combines with J gene TRBJ2-1; 8 bases are shared with TRBD2. The CDR3 runs to 18 residues. V shed 6 bases and J 5 bases; nucleotides not matched to a gene: 18. Germline CDR1 and CDR2: WNHNN and SYGVQD (reference sequence). In DNA, the CDR3 is TGCGCCAGCAGCCTCGTCAGGGGCTTAGCGGGAACCCACAATGAGCAGTTCTTC. Its protein product is CASSLVRGLAGTHNEQFF.

The chain has TRBV15 and TRBJ2-1; 7 positions match TRBD1. CDR1 and CDR2 from the germline V gene are LNHNV and YYDKDF (reference sequence). The V and J ends lost 1 base and 6 bases, in that order; junction bases with no gene match: 6. The CDR3 extends over 15 amino acids. The CDR3: CATSRVLAGGNEQFF. CDR3 bases: TGTGCCACCAGCAGAGTTCTAGCAGGGGGCAATGAGCAGTTCTTC.

V usage is TRBV27 and J usage is TRBJ2-7, with TRBD2 matching 11 bases. J was trimmed by 1 base and V by 1 base; bases with no gene match: 18. Germline V gives CDR1 MNHEY, CDR2 SMNVEV (reference sequence). There are 21 residues in the CDR3. CDR3 amino acids: CASSLFAVLSSGRPTSYEQYF. CDR3 in DNA: TGTGCCAGCAGTTTATTCGCGGTTCTGTCTAGCGGGAGGCCTACATCCTACGAGCAGTACTTC.

A single count supports this clone. The CDR3 here is CASIQGLAGEQFF. CDR3 sequence (DNA): TGTGCCAGCATTCAGGGACTAGCTGGTGAGCAGTTCTTC. This chain links TRBV2 with TRBJ2-1; 9 bases agree with TRBD2. J lost 9 bases, V lost 7 bases, and 7 bases had no gene match. Germline V lookup: CDR1 SNHLY, CDR2 FYNNEI. CDR3 length equals 13 residues.

This chain uses TRBV3-1 (or the pseudogene TRBV3-2) with TRBJ1-1; no reliable D call. Germline assignment: CDR1 LGHDT and CDR2 YNNKEL (reference sequence). The CDR3 contains 14 residues. Trimming left V 4 bases short and J 0 bases short, with 9 bases between. This CDR3 is CASSLHPMNTEAFF. In DNA form, the CDR3 reads TGTGCCAGCAGCCTCCATCCTATGAACACTGAAGCTTTCTTT.

J is TRBJ1-1 and V is TRBV19, with 8 bases aligning to TRBD1. Germline V gives CDR1 LNHDA, CDR2 SQIVND (reference sequence). This CDR3 contains 14 residues. V dropped 5 bases and J dropped 4; count of bases not matched to a gene: 6. CDR3 residues: CASSFQGASTEAFF. The CDR3 DNA is TGTGCCAGTAGTTTTCAGGGGGCGAGCACTGAAGCTTTCTTT.

The table lists this clone with many counts. The V call is TRBV11-3, the J call TRBJ2-7, with 9 positions matching TRBD1. The CDR3 is made up of 15 amino acids. From germline, CDR1 is SGHNT and CDR2 YENEEA. Trimming took 3 bases from V and 4 from J; bases not matched to a gene: 7. This CDR3 reads CASSFRDRAAYEQYF. In DNA, the CDR3 is TGTGCCAGCAGCTTCCGGGACAGGGCAGCGTACGAGCAGTACTTC.

V and J are TRBV6-1 and TRBJ1-2; D is unresolved. Germline V gene lookup returns CDR1 MNHNS and CDR2 SASEGT. The CDR3 runs 16 residues. Deletions cut 1 base from V and 1 base from J, with 13 bases between. Written as DNA, the CDR3 is TGTGCCAGCAGTGAAGGCGGCGGGTTCGGTAACTATGGCTACACCTTC. Protein sequence: CASSEGGGFGNYGYTF.

The chain's CDR3 is CAWKRGGTGELFF. CDR3 coding DNA: TGTGCCTGGAAGCGGGGAGGGACCGGGGAGCTGTTTTTT. This rearrangement joins TRBV30 to TRBJ2-2; 7 nucleotides agree with TRBD2. The CDR3 is made up of 13 amino acids. Losses at the gene ends were 4 bases for V and 5 bases for J; bases not matched to a gene: 4. CDR1 is GTSNPN, CDR2 SVGIG, per germline (reference sequence). Filled out from reference TRBV30 and TRBJ2-2, the complete variable domain reads SQTIHQWPATLVQPVGSPLSLECTVEGTSNPNLYWYRQAAGRGLQLLFYSVGIGQISSEVPQNLSASRPQDRQFILSSKKLLLSDSGFYLCAWKRGGTGELFFGEGSRLTVL.

This sequence joins TRBV4-1 and TRBJ2-2; possible D gene TRBD2, 6 bases. Germline CDR1 reads MGHRA; CDR2 reads YSYEKL. Trimming stripped 4 bases from V and 10 bases from J, with 16 bases between. The CDR3 spans 14 residues. The CDR3 region has the DNA TGCGCCAGCAGCCTCCGGACTACCCCCCAGGAGCTGTTTTTT. This codes for CASSLRTTPQELFF.

This clone was recorded only once. This sequence joins TRBV6-2 or TRBV6-3 and TRBJ1-1; 8 bases agree with TRBD1. Per the germline V gene, CDR1 is MNHEY and CDR2 is SVGEGT. The CDR3 has 16 residues. Unmatched junction bases numbered 6, after V lost 2 bases and J lost 1 base. The CDR3 loop reads CASSYDRGQRNTEAFF. The CDR3 DNA is TGTGCCAGCAGTTACGACAGGGGTCAGAGGAACACTGAAGCTTTCTTT.

This chain connects TRBV11-1 to TRBJ2-1, with 7 bases that match TRBD2. This CDR3 has 18 residues. The junction had 14 bases not matched to a gene; V was cut back by 0 bases and J by 6 bases. The germline CDR1 and CDR2 sequences are SGHAT and FQDESV (reference sequence). The CDR3 nucleotides are TGTGCCAGCAGCTTAGCGTTGCTAGCGGAACCTAGCCTCAATGAGCAGTTCTTC. Its translation is CASSLALLAEPSLNEQFF. Full variable domain (missing parts from reference TRBV11-1 and TRBJ2-1): EAEVAQSPRYKITEKSQAVAFWCDPISGHATLYWYRQILGQGPELLVQFQDESVVDDSQLPKDRFSAERLKGVDSTLKIQPAELGDSAMYLCASSLALLAEPSLNEQFFGPGTRLTVL.

The CDR3 loop is CASSSGQGRFGYTF. The CDR3 DNA reads as TGTGCCAGCAGTTCCGGACAGGGACGGTTTGGCTACACCTTC. The chain carries TRBV27 and TRBJ1-2; 8 nucleotides line up with TRBD1. CDR1 is MNHEY and CDR2 is SMNVEV in the germline V gene (reference sequence). J gave up 7 bases and V 4 bases, and 8 bases lay outside the gene matches. The CDR3 covers 14 residues.

The genes are TRBV5-6 and TRBJ1-1, with a possible D match to TRBD1 (5 bases). Deletions cut 0 bases from V and 4 bases from J, with 10 bases between. This CDR3 has 14 amino acids. Germline assignment: CDR1 SGHDT and CDR2 YYEEEE. CDR3 sequence reads: CASSLGGAATEAFF. CDR3 nucleotide sequence: TGTGCCAGCAGCTTGGGGGGCGCGGCCACTGAAGCTTTCTTT.

CDR3 sequence: CASSQPIRGTRGSPLHF. CDR3 coding DNA: TGCGCCAGCAGCCAACCAATCAGGGGGACTCGGGGTTCACCCCTCCACTTT. The chain uses TRBV4-1 and TRBJ1-6; 7 positions agree with TRBD1. With 2 bases clipped from V and 9 bases from J, the junction kept 13 bases outside the gene matches. The CDR3 consists of 17 residues. The germline V gene encodes CDR1 MGHRA and CDR2 YSYEKL.

The chain has TRBV20-1 and TRBJ2-4; 7 bases agree with TRBD2. The CDR3 consists of 14 residues. The V gene's germline CDR1 is DFQATT and CDR2 SNEGSKA (reference sequence). Trimming cost V 3 bases and J 6 bases; bases outside gene matches: 8. CDR3 DNA: TGCAGTGCTAGTGGGTCTAGCGGAATAAACATTCAGTACTTC. This sequence encodes CSASGSSGINIQYF.

This chain connects TRBV19 to TRBJ1-1, with 8 bases that match TRBD1. V shed 7 bases and J 5 bases; nucleotides not matched to a gene: 9. This CDR3 is 14 amino acids long. Germline loops: CDR1 LNHDA, CDR2 SQIVND (reference sequence). The CDR3 DNA is TGTGCCAGTATGGACAGGGTTCGGGGTACTGAAGCTTTCTTT. Translated, it gives CASMDRVRGTEAFF.

The J gene is TRBJ1-5, the V gene TRBV28; D gene uncertain. The CDR3 contains 12 residues. The ends were cut back, 10 bases at V and 3 bases at J, with 10 bases in the middle. From germline, CDR1 is MDHEN and CDR2 SYDVKM. DNA for the CDR3: TGTGCCATCCACAGAGCCAATCAGCCCCAGCATTTT. Its translation: CAIHRANQPQHF.

The J gene is TRBJ1-5, the V gene TRBV7-9; D call uncertain. V gave up 4 bases and J gave up 4 bases, with 11 bases separating them. Germline assignment: CDR1 SEHNR and CDR2 FQNEAQ (reference sequence). There are 14 residues in the CDR3. The CDR3 sequence: CASSSTNDNQPQHF. CDR3 nucleotide sequence: TGTGCCAGCAGCTCCACAAATGATAATCAGCCCCAGCATTTT.

The genes are TRBV12-5 and TRBJ2-1, with 11 bases that match TRBD2. Per germline, CDR1 LGHNT and CDR2 FRNRAP. Trimming removed 0 bases from V and 8 bases from J; junction bases left unmatched: 6. The CDR3 has 16 amino acids. CDR3 in DNA: TGTGCTAGTGGTTTGGTACTAGCGGGAGCCTGGGATGAGCAGTTCTTC. This encodes CASGLVLAGAWDEQFF. Combining the CDR3 with reference TRBV12-5 and TRBJ2-1 gives the whole variable domain DARVTQTPRHKVTEMGQEVTMRCQPILGHNTVFWYRQTMMQGLELLAYFRNRAPLDDSGMPKDRFSAEMPDATLATLKIQPSEPRDSAVYFCASGLVLAGAWDEQFFGPGTRLTVL.

The chain joins TRBV5-6 to TRBJ1-2, with D possibly matching TRBD1 (6 bases). Germline CDR1 SGHDT, CDR2 YYEEEE. Trimming removed 5 bases from V and 2 bases from J, with 16 bases in between. The CDR3 runs 15 residues. CDR3 DNA sequence: TGTGCCAGCAGTCCGCGGGGGCCGATAAACTATGGCTACACCTTC. Translation: CASSPRGPINYGYTF.

This clone was counted a single time. The chain links TRBV25-1 to TRBJ2-1; D is unresolved. Trimming removed 2 bases at V and 4 bases at J, with 3 bases between. CDR1 and CDR2 from the germline V gene are MGHDK and SYGVNS. The CDR3 covers 12 residues. The CDR3 region is CASSEEYNEQFF. The DNA for the CDR3 is TGTGCCAGCAGTGAAGAGTACAATGAGCAGTTCTTC.

V gene TRBV11-2 combines with J gene TRBJ1-1; weak D call: TRBD1 (5 bases). The germline V gene has CDR1 SGHAT and CDR2 FQNNGV. Deletions cut 11 bases from V and 1 base from J, with 17 bases between. This CDR3 contains 14 residues. The CDR3 bases are TGTGCCTGCAAGGGGCCCGGAAAGAACACTGAAGCTTTCTTT. The encoded protein is CACKGPGKNTEAFF.

V usage is TRBV21-1 and J usage is TRBJ1-5; the table's D call TRBD1 went unverified against the DNA. TRBV21-1 is a pseudogene locus. The CDR3 loop spans 15 amino acids. CDR3 bases: TGTGCCACCCTACCAGGGCCTTATAGCAATCAGCCCCAGCATTTT. This sequence encodes CATLPGPYSNQPQHF.

The CDR3 loop reads CASSLPPWQETQYF. The CDR3 DNA follows: TGTGCCAGCAGCCTACCACCTTGGCAAGAGACCCAGTACTTC. The rearrangement links TRBV7-2 to TRBJ2-5, with no clear D. CDR3 length: 14 amino acids. V was clipped by 5 bases and J by 2 bases, with 12 bases between them. Germline assignment: CDR1 SGHTA and CDR2 FQGNSA.